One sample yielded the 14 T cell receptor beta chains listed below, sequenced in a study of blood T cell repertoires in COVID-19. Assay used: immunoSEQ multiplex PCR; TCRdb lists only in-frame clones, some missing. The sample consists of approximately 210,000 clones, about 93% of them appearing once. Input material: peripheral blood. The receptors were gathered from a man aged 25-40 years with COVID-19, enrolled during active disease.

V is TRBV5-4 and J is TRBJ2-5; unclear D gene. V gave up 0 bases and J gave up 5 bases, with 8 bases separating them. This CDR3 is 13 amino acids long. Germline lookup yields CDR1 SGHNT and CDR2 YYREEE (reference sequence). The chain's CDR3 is CASSLAGTETQYF. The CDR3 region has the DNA TGTGCCAGCAGCTTGGCAGGAACGGAGACCCAGTACTTC.

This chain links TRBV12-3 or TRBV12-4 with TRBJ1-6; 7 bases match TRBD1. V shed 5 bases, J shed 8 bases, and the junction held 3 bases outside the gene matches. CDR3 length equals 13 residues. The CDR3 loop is CASSRGRDSPLHF. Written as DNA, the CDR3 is TGTGCCAGCAGTAGGGGGCGGGATTCACCCCTCCACTTT.

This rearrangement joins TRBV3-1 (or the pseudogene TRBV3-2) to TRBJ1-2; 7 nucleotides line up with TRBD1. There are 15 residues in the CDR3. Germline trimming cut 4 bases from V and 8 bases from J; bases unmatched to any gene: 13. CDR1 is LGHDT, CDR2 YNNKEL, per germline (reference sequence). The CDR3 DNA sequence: TGTGCCAGCAGCCCCCGACAGGGAGGAATGGGGGGCTACACCTTC. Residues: CASSPRQGGMGGYTF.

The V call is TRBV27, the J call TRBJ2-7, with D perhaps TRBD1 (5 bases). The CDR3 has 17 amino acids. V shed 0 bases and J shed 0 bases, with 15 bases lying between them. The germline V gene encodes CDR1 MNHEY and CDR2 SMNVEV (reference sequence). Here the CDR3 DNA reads TGTGCCAGCAGTTTATCGAATCAGGGTCCCAGCTCCTACGAGCAGTACTTC. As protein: CASSLSNQGPSSYEQYF.

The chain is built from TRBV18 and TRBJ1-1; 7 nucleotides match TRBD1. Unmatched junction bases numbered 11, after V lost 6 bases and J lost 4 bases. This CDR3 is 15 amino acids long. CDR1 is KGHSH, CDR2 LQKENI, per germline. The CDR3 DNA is TGTGCCAGCTCTCTAGGGGGCCGGAGGGTCACTGAAGCTTTCTTT. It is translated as CASSLGGRRVTEAFF.

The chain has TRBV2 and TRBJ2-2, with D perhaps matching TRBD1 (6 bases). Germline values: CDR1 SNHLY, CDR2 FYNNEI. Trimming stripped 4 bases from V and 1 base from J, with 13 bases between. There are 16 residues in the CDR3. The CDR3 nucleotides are TGTGCCAGCAGTGTTTCGGGGACACAGAACACCGGGGAGCTGTTTTTT. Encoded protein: CASSVSGTQNTGELFF. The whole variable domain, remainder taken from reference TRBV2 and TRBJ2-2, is EPEVTQTPSHQVTQMGQEVILRCVPISNHLYFYWYRQILGQKVEFLVSFYNNEISEKSEIFDDQFSVERPDGSNFTLKIRSTKLEDSAMYFCASSVSGTQNTGELFFGEGSRLTVL.

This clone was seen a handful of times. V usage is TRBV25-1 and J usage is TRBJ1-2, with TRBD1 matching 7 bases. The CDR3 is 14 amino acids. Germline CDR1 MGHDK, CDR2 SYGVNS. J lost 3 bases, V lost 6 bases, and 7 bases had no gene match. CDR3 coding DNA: TGTGCCAGCAGCCGCAGGGGGGAAGACTATGGCTACACCTTC. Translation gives CASSRRGEDYGYTF.

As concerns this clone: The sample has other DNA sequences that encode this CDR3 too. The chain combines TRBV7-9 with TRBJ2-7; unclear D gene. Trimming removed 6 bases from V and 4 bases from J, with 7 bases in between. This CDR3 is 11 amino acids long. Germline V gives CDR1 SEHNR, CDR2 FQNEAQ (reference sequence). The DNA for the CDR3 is TGTGCCAGCAGTCCCTTATACGAGCAGTACTTC. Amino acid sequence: CASSPLYEQYF. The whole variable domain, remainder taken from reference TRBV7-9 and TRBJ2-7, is DTGVSQNPRHKITKRGQNVTFRCDPISEHNRLYWYRQTLGQGPEFLTYFQNEAQLEKSRLLSDRFSAERPKGSFSTLEIQRTEQGDSAMYLCASSPLYEQYFGPGTRLTVT.

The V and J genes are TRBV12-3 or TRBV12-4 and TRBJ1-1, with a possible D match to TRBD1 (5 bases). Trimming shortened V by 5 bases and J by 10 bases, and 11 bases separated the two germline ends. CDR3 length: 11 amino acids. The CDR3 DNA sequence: TGTGCCAGCAGTCCTGACAGTAGAGCTTTCTTT. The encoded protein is CASSPDSRAFF.

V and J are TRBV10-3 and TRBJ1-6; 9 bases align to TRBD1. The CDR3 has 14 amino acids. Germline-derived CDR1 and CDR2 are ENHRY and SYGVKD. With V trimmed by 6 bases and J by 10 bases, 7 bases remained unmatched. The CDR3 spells CAIRKDRGGSPLHF. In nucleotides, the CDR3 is TGTGCCATCAGGAAAGACAGGGGGGGATCACCCCTCCACTTT.

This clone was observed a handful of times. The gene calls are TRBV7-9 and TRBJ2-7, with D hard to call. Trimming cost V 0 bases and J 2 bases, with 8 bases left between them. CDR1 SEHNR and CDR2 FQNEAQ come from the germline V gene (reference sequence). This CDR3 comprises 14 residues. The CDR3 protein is CASSLAGSTYEQYF. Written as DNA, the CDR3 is TGTGCCAGCAGCTTAGCGGGCAGCACCTACGAGCAGTACTTC.

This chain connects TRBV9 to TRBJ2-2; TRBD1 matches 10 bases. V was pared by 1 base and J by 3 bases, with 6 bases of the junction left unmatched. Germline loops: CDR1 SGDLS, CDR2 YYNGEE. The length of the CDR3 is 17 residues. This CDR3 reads CASSVRGQGSDTGELFF. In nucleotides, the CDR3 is TGTGCCAGCAGCGTAAGGGGACAGGGGAGCGACACCGGGGAGCTGTTTTTT.

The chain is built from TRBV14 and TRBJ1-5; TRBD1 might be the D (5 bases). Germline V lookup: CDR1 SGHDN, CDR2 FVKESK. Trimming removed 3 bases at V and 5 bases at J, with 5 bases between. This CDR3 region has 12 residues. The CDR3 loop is CASSQGHQPQHF. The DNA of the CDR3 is TGTGCCAGCAGCCAGGGGCATCAGCCCCAGCATTTT.

The CDR3 nucleotides are TGTGCCAGCCAGGTGGGCAGGGGGTTGGAGACCCAGTACTTC. It encodes CASQVGRGLETQYF. The chain couples TRBV2 to TRBJ2-5, with 7 positions matching TRBD1. V shed 8 bases and J 5 bases; nucleotides not matched to a gene: 11. The CDR3 extends over 14 amino acids. Germline CDR1 reads SNHLY; CDR2 reads FYNNEI.